This TCR beta chain was observed in a study of shared clonotypes between healthy human individuals. This CDR3 comprises 15 residues. Germline V gives CDR1 SGHRS, CDR2 YFSETQ. The germline V and J ends were trimmed by 4 bases and 0 bases, with 10 bases remaining between them. General observations from the study: Genetic and exposure-history diversity was limited by the few donors. Deeper or shallower sequencing was expected to change how clonotypes are shared among donors.

About this clone: Its target is not known.

Naive CD45RA+ and memory CD45RA-negative subsets were split from CD4+ cells. Each subset's genomic DNA was shared equally among a number of immunoSEQ plates. Sequencing was performed with immunoSEQ multiplex PCR; in TCRdb, only in-frame clones are kept and a portion is missing. The sample has approximately 980,000 clones, 76% seen once; the top ten hold about 1.5%. The sample comprised memory CD4+ T cells sorted from blood. The subset is: CD45RA-negative fraction. This sequence was found in a man aged 18 to 30 in good health. The gene calls are TRBV5-1 and TRBJ2-2; maybe TRBD1 (5 bases). In nucleotides, the CDR3 is TGCGCCAGCAGCCCACAGGCGGCGAACACCGGGGAGCTGTTTTTT. Translation gives CASSPQAANTGELFF.